The 7 T cell receptor beta chains reported below all come from one sample, sequenced in a study of CD8 T cells in Susac syndrome. RNA amounts of roughly 0.5 to 1 ug underwent reverse transcription with random hexamers. TCRdb passed the immunoSEQ multiplex PCR reads through MiXCR, listing each CDR3 protein once. This sample has roughly 300,000 distinct CDR3 sequences, with roughly 81% found just once. The sequencing sample was made of CD8+ T cells from PBMCs. The receptors come from a human donor with multiple sclerosis.

V and J are TRBV20-1 and TRBJ2-7; 12 bases are shared with TRBD2. This CDR3 spans 16 amino acids. The germline V gene encodes CDR1 DFQATT and CDR2 SNEGSKA (reference sequence). V gave up 6 bases and J gave up 2 bases; unmatched junction bases: 11. CDR3 nucleotide sequence: TGCAGTGCCCGTAGAGGAGGACTAGCGGGACCCTACGAGCAGTACTTC. It encodes CSARRGGLAGPYEQYF.

This chain joins TRBV7-9 and TRBJ2-7; D remains unclear. Germline CDR1 and CDR2: SEHNR and FQNEAQ (reference sequence). V shed 1 base and J shed 7 bases, with 8 bases lying between them. This CDR3 comprises 12 residues. CDR3 sequence reads: CASSLEQWEQYF. For the CDR3, the DNA is TGTGCCAGCAGCTTAGAACAGTGGGAGCAGTACTTC. Using reference TRBV7-9 and TRBJ2-7 for the parts outside the CDR3, the full variable domain is DTGVSQNPRHKITKRGQNVTFRCDPISEHNRLYWYRQTLGQGPEFLTYFQNEAQLEKSRLLSDRFSAERPKGSFSTLEIQRTEQGDSAMYLCASSLEQWEQYFGPGTRLTVT.

The chain recombines TRBV4-1 with TRBJ1-5, with 7 bases identical to TRBD1. Germline CDR1 and CDR2: MGHRA and YSYEKL. The CDR3 totals 19 residues. The junction had 13 bases not matched to a gene; V was cut back by 0 bases and J by 2 bases. CDR3 amino acids: CASSQDVGGSFLGNQPQHF. The CDR3 region has the DNA TGCGCCAGCAGCCAAGATGTAGGGGGCAGTTTTTTAGGCAATCAGCCCCAGCATTTT.

The genes are TRBV20-1 and TRBJ2-7, with a possible D match to TRBD2 (5 bases). CDR3 length: 13 residues. Germline V gene data show CDR1 as DFQATT and CDR2 as SNEGSKA (reference sequence). The germline V and J ends were trimmed by 2 bases and 4 bases, with 12 bases remaining between them. CDR3 residues: CSARTDLNYEQYF. CDR3 coding DNA: TGCAGTGCTAGAACGGACTTGAATTACGAGCAGTACTTC.

The chain recombines TRBV7-9 with TRBJ2-2; 7 nucleotides align to TRBD1. Trimming at V came to 5 bases and at J to 2 bases, leaving 11 bases not matched to a gene. Germline V gene lookup returns CDR1 SEHNR and CDR2 FQNEAQ (reference sequence). The CDR3 is 17 residues long. The CDR3 coding sequence is TGTGCCAGCAGCCAACAGGGGTGGCCTACTAACACCGGGGAGCTGTTTTTT. This encodes CASSQQGWPTNTGELFF.

This clonotype was observed a few times. The chain uses TRBV30 and TRBJ2-7, with TRBD1 matching over 9 bases. Germline V gene sequence: CDR1 GTSNPN, CDR2 SVGIG (reference sequence). This CDR3 has 13 residues. The J segment lost 3 bases and the V segment lost 5 bases, leaving 5 bases of the junction unmatched. CDR3 nucleotide sequence: TGTGCCTGGGCCCGGGACAGGGACTACGAGCAGTACTTC. Translated, it gives CAWARDRDYEQYF.

The chain carries TRBV27 and TRBJ2-1, with TRBD1 as a possible D gene (6 bases). The V end lost 5 bases, the J end lost 5 bases, and 13 bases lay between the germline ends. Germline CDR1 reads MNHEY; CDR2 reads SMNVEV (reference sequence). There are 14 residues in the CDR3. The CDR3 sequence: CASSVWGPHNEQFF. Written as DNA, the CDR3 is TGTGCCAGCAGTGTCTGGGGGCCTCACAATGAGCAGTTCTTC.